Sequencing of this T cell receptor (beta chain) was carried out in a study of shared clonotypes between healthy human individuals. Findings and limits, study-wide: At large depth, rarefaction still showed sorted-subset sequencing to be incomplete. What limited the represented genetic and exposure-history diversity was the small number of donors.

It was CD45RO-negative cells, positively selected for CCR7, that made up naive CD8 cells, with terminally differentiated effector memory CD45RA+ cells excluded. Every donor, a Caucasian adult, lived in Nashville, Tennessee. Profiling relied on immunoSEQ multiplex PCR, and the TCRdb table lists in-frame clones only, not all of them. There are about 2,100,000 clones in the sample; more than 85% occur only once, and roughly 1.8% lies in the top ten. The V segment lost 6 bases and the J segment 6 bases; nucleotides outside the gene matches: 9. This CDR3 spans 14 amino acids. The germline V gene encodes CDR1 MNHEY and CDR2 SMNVEV (reference sequence). With respect to this clone: The antigen remains unidentified.

This receptor was identified in a man between 18 and 29 years old in good health. Some clones in this sample may be carry-over from other donors' samples. This sequence joins TRBV27 and TRBJ1-1; 8 nucleotides align to TRBD1. The specimen was naive CD8+ T cells from PBMCs. CDR3 residues: CASRIAGGAAEAFF. In DNA form, the CDR3 reads TGTGCCAGCAGGATAGCAGGGGGCGCGGCTGAAGCTTTCTTT.